The next 4 T cell receptor beta chains were all read from a single sample in a study of blood T cell repertoires in COVID-19 (TCRdb year 2020). The method behind the library was the immunoSEQ multiplex PCR assay. TCRdb obtained this table from immuneACCESS and retained in-frame rearrangements with V and J assigned. These tables miss some clones; where compared with another copy, unresolved V genes account for less than half of the shortfall, and the remainder is unexplained. The sample yields about 220,000 clones; over 65% were counted once. The ten largest clones represent about 3.2% of the sample. Sequencing used PBMCs or T cells enriched from blood (not recorded which). These receptors were collected from a woman in her sixties or seventies who had recovered from COVID-19.

The V call is TRBV5-4, the J call TRBJ1-2, with TRBD1 identical over 7 bases. CDR1 is SGHNT, CDR2 YYREEE, per germline (reference sequence). The CDR3 covers 16 residues. With 3 bases clipped from V and 8 bases from J, the junction kept 16 bases outside the gene matches. DNA of the CDR3: TGTGCCAGCAGCTATTCTAGACAAAGGGACAGTGAGGGCTACACCTTC. Its protein is CASSYSRQRDSEGYTF.

The chain carries TRBV6-2 or TRBV6-3 and TRBJ1-2; D perhaps matches TRBD1 (5 bases). The ends were cut back, 4 bases at V and 7 bases at J, with 16 bases in the middle. The CDR3 is 14 amino acids. Looked up from germline, CDR1 is MNHEY and CDR2 is SVGEGT. CDR3 loop: CASSSSRGRSGYTF. The CDR3 DNA sequence: TGTGCCAGCAGTTCCTCCCGGGGGAGATCTGGCTACACCTTC.

This chain connects TRBV18 to TRBJ2-7, with unresolved D. The CDR3 totals 14 residues. The V end was cut by 4 bases, the J end by 0 bases, with 10 bases between. The germline gives CDR1 KGHSH, CDR2 LQKENI. In DNA, the CDR3 is TGTGCCAGCTCACGTGAGGCCGACTCCTACGAGCAGTACTTC. Translated: CASSREADSYEQYF.

The V and J genes are TRBV6-4 and TRBJ1-1, with TRBD1 as a possible D gene (5 bases). The CDR3 sequence is 15 residues long. Germline loops: CDR1 MRHNA, CDR2 SNTAGT. V lost 5 bases and J 4 bases, leaving 17 bases between the germline ends. CDR3 sequence reads: CASSIDGRGVTEAFF. The CDR3, as DNA: TGTGCCAGCAGTATAGATGGACGGGGGGTCACTGAAGCTTTCTTT.